This record looks at one T cell receptor (beta chain) sequence and its context. TCRdb keeps only in-frame clones here, not all; method: immunoSEQ multiplex PCR. The top ten clones hold under 5% of a sample with almost 250,000 clones, around 89% of them seen once. This specimen belongs to a study of blood T cell repertoires in COVID-19. Sequencing was carried out using PBMCs or T cells enriched from blood (not recorded which). This clonotype was obtained from a woman in her thirties who had recovered from COVID-19.

The CDR3 DNA is TGTGCCAGCAGTTTCCTAGAGGGTTTCGTCTACGAGCAGTACTTC. Protein sequence: CASSFLEGFVYEQYF. The V call is TRBV28, the J call TRBJ2-7, with D perhaps TRBD2 (5 bases). Germline V gene lookup returns CDR1 MDHEN and CDR2 SYDVKM. The CDR3 consists of 15 residues. The V and J ends lost 3 bases and 3 bases respectively, with 15 bases between them. Drawing the rest from reference TRBV28 and TRBJ2-7, the complete variable domain is DVKVTQSSRYLVKRTGEKVFLECVQDMDHENMFWYRQDPGLGLRLIYFSYDVKMKEKGDIPEGYSVSREKKERFSLILESASTNQTSMYLCASSFLEGFVYEQYFGPGTRLTVT.